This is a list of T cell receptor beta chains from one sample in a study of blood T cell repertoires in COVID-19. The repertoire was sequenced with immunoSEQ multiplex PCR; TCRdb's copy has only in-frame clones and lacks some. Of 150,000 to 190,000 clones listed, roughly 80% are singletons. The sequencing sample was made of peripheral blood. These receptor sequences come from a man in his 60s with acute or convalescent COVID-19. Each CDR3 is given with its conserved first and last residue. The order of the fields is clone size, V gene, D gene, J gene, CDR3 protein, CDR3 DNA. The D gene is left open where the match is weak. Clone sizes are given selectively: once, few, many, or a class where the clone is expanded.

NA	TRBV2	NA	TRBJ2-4	CASSEAGPAKNIQYF	TGTGCCAGCAGTGAAGCGGGGCCAGCCAAAAACATTCAGTACTTC
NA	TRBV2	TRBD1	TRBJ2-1	CASSAYRGSYNEQFF	TGTGCCAGCAGCGCTTACAGGGGGTCCTACAATGAGCAGTTCTTC
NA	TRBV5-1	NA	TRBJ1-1	CASSLGQPSETEAFF	TGCGCCAGCAGCTTGGGGCAGCCCAGCGAGACTGAAGCTTTCTTT
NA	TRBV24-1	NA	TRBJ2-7	CATCVDEQYF	TGTGCCACTTGCGTTGACGAGCAGTACTTC
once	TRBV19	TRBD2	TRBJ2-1	CASSTRGSERGSFF	TGTGCCAGTAGTACCCGGGGTTCTGAGCGGGGGTCATTCTTC
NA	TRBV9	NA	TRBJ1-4	CASSVGGGSNNEKLFF	TGTGCCAGCAGCGTAGGGGGCGGCAGCAATAATGAAAAACTGTTTTTT
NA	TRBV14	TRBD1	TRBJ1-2	CASRRQGDYGYTF	TGTGCCAGCAGGCGACAGGGGGACTATGGCTACACCTTC
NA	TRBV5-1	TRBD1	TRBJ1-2	CASSEGTGNGYTF	TGCGCCAGCAGCGAAGGGACAGGGAATGGCTACACCTTC
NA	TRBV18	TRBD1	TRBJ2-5	CASSPTGTGISQSPHF	TGTGCCAGCTCACCTACCGGGACAGGTATTTCCCAAAGCCCCCACTTC
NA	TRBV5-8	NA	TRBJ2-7	CASSSDSTYEQYF	TGTGCCAGCAGCTCGGACAGTACCTACGAGCAGTACTTC
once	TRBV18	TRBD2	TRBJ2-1	CASSQDYGTSYNEQFF	TGTGCCAGCTCGCAAGATTACGGGACTAGTTACAATGAGCAGTTCTTC
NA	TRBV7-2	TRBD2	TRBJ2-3	CASSPRRLAGLTDTQYF	TGTGCCAGCAGCCCCCGTCGACTAGCGGGGCTCACAGATACGCAGTATTTT
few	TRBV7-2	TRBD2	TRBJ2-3	CASRFGLATTDTQYF	TGTGCCAGCAGATTTGGACTAGCGACCACAGATACGCAGTATTTT
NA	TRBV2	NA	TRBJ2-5	CASRSGIQETQYF	TGTGCCAGCAGGTCGGGAATACAAGAGACCCAGTACTTC
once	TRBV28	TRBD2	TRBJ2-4	CASSHGTRRDIQYF	TGTGCCAGCAGTCACGGGACTAGGAGAGACATTCAGTACTTC
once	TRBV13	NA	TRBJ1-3	CASSLGGNTIYF	TGTGCCAGCAGCTTAGGGGGCAACACCATATATTTT
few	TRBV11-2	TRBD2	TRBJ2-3	CASSPRGSGASTDTQYF	TGTGCCAGCAGCCCCCGGGGGAGCGGGGCAAGCACAGATACGCAGTATTTT
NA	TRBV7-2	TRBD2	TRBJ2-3	CASSLRLAGTDTQYF	TGTGCCAGCAGCTTGAGACTAGCGGGGACAGATACGCAGTATTTT
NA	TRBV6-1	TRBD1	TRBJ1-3	CASTRQGGNTIYF	TGTGCCAGCACTCGACAGGGGGGAAACACCATATATTTT
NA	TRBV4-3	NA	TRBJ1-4	CASSQGLGGIGEKLFF	TGCGCCAGCAGCCAAGGACTAGGAGGGATAGGCGAAAAACTGTTTTTT
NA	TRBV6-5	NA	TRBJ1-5	CASSYSPPGSNQPQHF	TGTGCCAGCAGCTACAGCCCCCCAGGGAGCAATCAGCCCCAGCATTTT
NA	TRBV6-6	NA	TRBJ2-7	CASSYRGWEQYF	TGTGCCAGCAGTTATAGGGGGTGGGAGCAGTACTTC
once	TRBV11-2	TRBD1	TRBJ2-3	CASSRRQVGQGAGTQYF	TGTGCCAGCAGCCGAAGGCAGGTGGGACAGGGGGCAGGTACGCAGTATTTT
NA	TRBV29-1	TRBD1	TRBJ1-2	CSVYAAGQGSYGYTF	TGCAGCGTTTACGCTGCCGGACAGGGGAGTTATGGCTACACCTTC
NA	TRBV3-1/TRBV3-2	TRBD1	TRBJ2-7	CASSQGQGAGAEQYF	TGTGCCAGCAGCCAAGGACAGGGGGCCGGAGCTGAGCAGTACTTC
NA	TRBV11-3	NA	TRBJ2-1	CASSPNRDNEQFF	TGTGCCAGCAGCCCGAACAGGGACAATGAGCAGTTCTTC
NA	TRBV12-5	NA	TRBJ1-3	CASGLPERHTIYF	TGTGCTAGTGGTTTGCCCGAGAGGCACACCATATATTTT
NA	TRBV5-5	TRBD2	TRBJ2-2	CASSLSHLAGVHGELFF	TGTGCCAGCAGCTTGAGTCACCTAGCGGGAGTACACGGGGAGCTGTTTTTT
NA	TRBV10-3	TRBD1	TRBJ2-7	CAISVTGGWYEQYF	TGTGCCATCAGTGTTACAGGGGGCTGGTACGAGCAGTACTTC
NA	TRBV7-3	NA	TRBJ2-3	CASSLSPRDTQYF	TGTGCCAGCAGCTTAAGCCCACGGGATACGCAGTATTTT
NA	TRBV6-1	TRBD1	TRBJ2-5	CASSEAGQVWETQYF	TGTGCCAGCAGTGAAGCCGGACAGGTGTGGGAGACCCAGTACTTC
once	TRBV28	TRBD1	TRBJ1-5	CASSPRDRGNQPQHF	TGTGCCAGCAGTCCTAGGGACAGGGGAAATCAGCCCCAGCATTTT
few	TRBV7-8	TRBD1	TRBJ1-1	CASSRGTANTEAFF	TGTGCCAGCAGCAGGGGGACAGCGAACACTGAAGCTTTCTTT
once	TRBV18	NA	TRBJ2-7	CASSPPSQVYEQYF	TGTGCCAGCTCACCACCGTCGCAGGTCTACGAGCAGTACTTC
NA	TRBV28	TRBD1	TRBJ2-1	CASSGQGVSNEQFF	TGTGCCAGCAGCGGACAGGGGGTTTCCAATGAGCAGTTCTTC
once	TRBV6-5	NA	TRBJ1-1	CASRALREPEAFF	TGTGCCAGCAGGGCCCTTAGGGAGCCTGAAGCTTTCTTT
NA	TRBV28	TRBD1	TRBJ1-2	CASSTGQGAFLYGYTF	TGTGCCAGCAGTACCGGACAGGGGGCTTTTCTCTATGGCTACACCTTC
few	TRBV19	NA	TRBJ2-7	CASSSQGPYEQYF	TGTGCCAGTAGTTCACAGGGTCCCTACGAGCAGTACTTC
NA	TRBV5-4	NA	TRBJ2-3	CASSTLGGGGDTQYF	TGTGCCAGCAGCACCCTGGGCGGGGGCGGAGATACGCAGTATTTT
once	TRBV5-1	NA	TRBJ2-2	CASSLRQRTGELFF	TGCGCCAGCAGCCTCAGACAGAGAACCGGGGAGCTGTTTTTT
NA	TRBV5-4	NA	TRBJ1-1	CASSLTGSGTEAFF	TGTGCCAGCAGCTTGACAGGGAGTGGGACTGAAGCTTTCTTT